One sample yielded the 13 T cell receptor beta chains listed below, sequenced in a study of early T cells in non-severe SARS-CoV-2 infection. TCRdb reprocessed the 5' RACE reads with MiXCR, giving one entry per CDR3 protein. The sample comprises tens of thousands of distinct CDR3 sequences, 5.3% of which are singletons, and about 27% rests with the top ten. The specimen sequenced was whole blood. All receptors come from an adult who was a healthcare worker with PCR-confirmed SARS-CoV-2 infection or an uninfected control (not recorded which).

The table lists this clonotype with many counts. V and J are TRBV10-3 and TRBJ1-1; the D is unclear. There are 13 residues in the CDR3. CDR1 and CDR2 (germline): ENHRY, SYGVKD. Trimming cost V 2 bases and J 1 base, with 5 bases left between them. The CDR3 sequence: CAISETQNTEAFF. The CDR3 DNA is TGTGCCATCAGTGAGACACAGAACACTGAAGCTTTCTTT.

The chain employs TRBV12-3 or TRBV12-4 and TRBJ2-1; 12 bases are shared with TRBD2. J was trimmed by 5 bases and V by 5 bases; bases with no gene match: 4. This CDR3 comprises 15 residues. The CDR3 nucleotides read TGTGCCAGCAGTCCGAGGACTAGCGGGAACAATGAGCAGTTCTTC. Protein sequence: CASSPRTSGNNEQFF.

This clonotype was seen repeatedly, ten times or more. The chain uses TRBV6-1 and TRBJ2-7, with a tentative D call TRBD1 (6 bases). V was pared by 8 bases and J by 5 bases, with 19 bases between. The germline V gene encodes CDR1 MNHNS and CDR2 SASEGT. CDR3 size: 14 residues. CDR3 in DNA: TGTGCCAGCGGCGGGTTGACAGGTTTGGACGAGCAGTACTTC. Encoded protein: CASGGLTGLDEQYF.

The genes are TRBV7-9 and TRBJ2-3; 13 positions agree with TRBD2. The germline V gene has CDR1 SEHNR and CDR2 FQNEAQ (reference sequence). J was trimmed by 2 bases and V by 5 bases; bases with no gene match: 4. This CDR3 spans 16 amino acids. For the CDR3, the DNA is TGTGCCAGCAGCAAGGGACTAGCGGGGATCACAGATACGCAGTATTTT. This codes for CASSKGLAGITDTQYF.

This clonotype was detected many times. The CDR3 nucleotides read TGTGCCAGCAGCAACAGGGGCCGCGGTGCAGGAGACTACGAGCAGTACTTC. Translated: CASSNRGRGAGDYEQYF. V usage is TRBV21-1 and J usage is TRBJ2-7; the table calls TRBD1, which could not be checked here. TRBV21-1 is assigned pseudogene status. The CDR3 runs to 17 residues.

This clonotype was seen repeatedly, ten times or more. The rearrangement uses TRBV5-5 and TRBJ1-6, with D perhaps TRBD1 (5 bases). This CDR3 is 14 amino acids long. Trimming shortened V by 1 base and J by 10 bases, and 12 bases separated the two germline ends. Germline V gene sequence: CDR1 SGHKS, CDR2 YYEKEE (reference sequence). In nucleotides, the CDR3 is TGTGCCAGCAGCTTGACAGGCTCGCGATCACCCCTCCACTTT. This encodes CASSLTGSRSPLHF.

This clonotype was counted only a few times. The rearrangement uses TRBV28 and TRBJ2-3, with D maybe TRBD2 (6 bases). Germline values: CDR1 MDHEN, CDR2 SYDVKM. V lost 6 bases and J lost 4, with 17 bases in between. The CDR3 is 15 amino acids. CDR3 nucleotides: TGTGCCAGCAGATCCGGAGGGATTTTCGCAGATACGCAGTATTTT. Its translation is CASRSGGIFADTQYF.

This chain links TRBV20-1 with TRBJ2-1; D unresolved. Germline V CDR1 and CDR2: DFQATT, SNEGSKA (reference sequence). The V end lost 4 bases, the J end lost 7 bases, and 14 bases lay between the germline ends. The length of the CDR3 is 13 residues. As DNA, the CDR3 is TGCAGTGCTATAACCGACCTTACAAATGAGCAGTTCTTC. Translation gives CSAITDLTNEQFF.

This clonotype came up many times. This chain links TRBV12-3 or TRBV12-4 with TRBJ2-1; 12 bases fit TRBD2. The CDR3 has 18 amino acids. V shed 5 bases, J shed 0 bases, and the junction held 8 bases outside the gene matches. The CDR3 reads CASSGTGTSGSSYNEQFF. The CDR3 region has the DNA TGTGCCAGCAGTGGAACCGGGACTAGCGGGTCCTCCTACAATGAGCAGTTCTTC.

This clonotype was counted at least ten times. The V call is TRBV29-1, the J call TRBJ2-7; D could derive from TRBD1 or TRBD2 (5 bases each). The CDR3 extends over 14 amino acids. The germline gives CDR1 SQVTM, CDR2 ANQGSEA. The V and J ends lost 4 bases and 4 bases respectively, with 17 bases between them. CDR3 residues: CSVAGRIEGYEQYF. The CDR3 DNA is TGCAGCGTTGCGGGACGCATCGAGGGATACGAGCAGTACTTC.

By sample share, this clonotype is medium-sized (0.01 to 0.1%). This chain connects TRBV27 to TRBJ2-1; TRBD2 matches 11 bases. Germline lookup yields CDR1 MNHEY and CDR2 SMNVEV (reference sequence). This CDR3 has 15 residues. The V and J ends lost 7 bases and 5 bases, in that order; junction bases with no gene match: 7. CDR3 loop: CASTRGTSGDNEQFF. In DNA form, the CDR3 reads TGTGCCAGCACCCGCGGGACTAGCGGAGACAATGAGCAGTTCTTC.

This clonotype was seen a handful of times. The chain couples TRBV6-1 to TRBJ1-6; D call uncertain. The germline V and J ends were trimmed by 1 base and 13 bases, with 8 bases remaining between them. Per germline, CDR1 MNHNS and CDR2 SASEGT. This CDR3 spans 12 amino acids. CDR3 amino acids: CASSEGRAPLHF. CDR3 nucleotide sequence: TGTGCCAGCAGTGAAGGCAGAGCTCCCCTCCACTTT.

At least ten counts were recorded for this clonotype. V and J are TRBV5-1 and TRBJ1-1, with D possibly matching TRBD1 (5 bases). From germline, CDR1 is SGHRS and CDR2 YFSETQ. With 0 bases removed from V and 2 bases from J, the gap between germline ends came to 20 bases. CDR3 length: 18 amino acids. In nucleotides, the CDR3 is TGCGCCAGCAGCTTGGGAATCGGGGGTCCCATCCTCAACACTGAAGCTTTCTTT. Translating it yields CASSLGIGGPILNTEAFF.